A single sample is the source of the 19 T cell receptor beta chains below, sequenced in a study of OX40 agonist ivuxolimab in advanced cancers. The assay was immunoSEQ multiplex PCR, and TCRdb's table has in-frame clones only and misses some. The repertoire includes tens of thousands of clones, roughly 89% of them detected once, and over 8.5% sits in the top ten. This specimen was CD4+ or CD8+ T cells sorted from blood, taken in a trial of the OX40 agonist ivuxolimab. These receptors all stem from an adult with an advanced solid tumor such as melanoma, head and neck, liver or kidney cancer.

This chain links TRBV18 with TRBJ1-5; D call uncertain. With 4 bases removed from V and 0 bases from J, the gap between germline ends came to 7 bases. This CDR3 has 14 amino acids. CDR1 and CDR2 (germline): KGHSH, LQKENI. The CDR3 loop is CASSLDVSNQPQHF. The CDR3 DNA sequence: TGTGCCAGCTCACTGGACGTTAGCAATCAGCCCCAGCATTTT.

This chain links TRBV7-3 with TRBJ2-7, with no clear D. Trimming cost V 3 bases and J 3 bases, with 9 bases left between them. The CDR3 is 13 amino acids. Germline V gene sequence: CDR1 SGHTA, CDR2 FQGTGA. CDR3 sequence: CASSFSTLYEQYF. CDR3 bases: TGTGCCAGCAGCTTTAGCACTCTCTACGAGCAGTACTTC. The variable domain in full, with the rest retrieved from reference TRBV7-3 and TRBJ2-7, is GAGVSQTPSNKVTEKGKYVELRCDPISGHTALYWYRQSLGQGPEFLIYFQGTGAADDSGLPNDRFFAVRPEGSVSTLKIQRTERGDSAVYLCASSFSTLYEQYFGPGTRLTVT.

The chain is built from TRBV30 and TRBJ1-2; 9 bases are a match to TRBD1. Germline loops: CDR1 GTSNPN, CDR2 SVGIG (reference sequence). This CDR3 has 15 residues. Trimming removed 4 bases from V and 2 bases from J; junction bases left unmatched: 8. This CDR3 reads CAWTHRGRGNYGYTF. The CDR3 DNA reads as TGTGCCTGGACCCACAGGGGGCGCGGAAACTATGGCTACACCTTC. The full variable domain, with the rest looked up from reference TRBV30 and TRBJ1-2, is SQTIHQWPATLVQPVGSPLSLECTVEGTSNPNLYWYRQAAGRGLQLLFYSVGIGQISSEVPQNLSASRPQDRQFILSSKKLLLSDSGFYLCAWTHRGRGNYGYTFGSGTRLTVV.

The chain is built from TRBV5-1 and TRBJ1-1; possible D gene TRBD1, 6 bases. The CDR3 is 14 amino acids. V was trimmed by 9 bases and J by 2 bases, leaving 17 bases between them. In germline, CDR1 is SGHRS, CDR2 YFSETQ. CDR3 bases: TGCGCCACCCGAGGTGGACAGACTAACACTGAAGCTTTCTTT. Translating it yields CATRGGQTNTEAFF.

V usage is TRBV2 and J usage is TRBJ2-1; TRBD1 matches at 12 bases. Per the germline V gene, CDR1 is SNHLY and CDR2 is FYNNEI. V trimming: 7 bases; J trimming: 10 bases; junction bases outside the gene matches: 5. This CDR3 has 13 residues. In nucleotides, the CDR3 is TGTGCCAGCACCGGGACAGGGGGCGGGGAGCAGTTCTTC. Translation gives CASTGTGGGEQFF.

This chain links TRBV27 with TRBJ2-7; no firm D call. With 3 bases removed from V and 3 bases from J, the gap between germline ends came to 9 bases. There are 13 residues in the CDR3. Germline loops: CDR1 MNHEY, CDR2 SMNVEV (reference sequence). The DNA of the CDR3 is TGTGCCAGCAGTTTTTCGAGAGGCTACGAGCAGTACTTC. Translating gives CASSFSRGYEQYF.

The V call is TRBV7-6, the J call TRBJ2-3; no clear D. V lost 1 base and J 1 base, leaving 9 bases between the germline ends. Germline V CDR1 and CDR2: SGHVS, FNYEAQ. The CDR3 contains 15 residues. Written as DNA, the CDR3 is TGTGCCAGCAGCTTAGGATGGCGCGGCACAGATACGCAGTATTTT. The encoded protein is CASSLGWRGTDTQYF.

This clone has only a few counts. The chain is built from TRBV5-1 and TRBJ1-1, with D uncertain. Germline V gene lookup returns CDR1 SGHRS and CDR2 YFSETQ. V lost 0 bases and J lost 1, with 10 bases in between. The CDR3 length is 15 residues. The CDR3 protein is CASSLVGGRNTEAFF. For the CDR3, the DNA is TGCGCCAGCAGCTTGGTCGGCGGTCGGAACACTGAAGCTTTCTTT.

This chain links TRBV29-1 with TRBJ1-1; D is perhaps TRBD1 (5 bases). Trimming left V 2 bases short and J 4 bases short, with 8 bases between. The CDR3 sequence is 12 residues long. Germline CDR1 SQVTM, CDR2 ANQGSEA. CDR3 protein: CSVERGGTEAFF. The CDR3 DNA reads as TGCAGCGTTGAACGGGGGGGCACTGAAGCTTTCTTT.

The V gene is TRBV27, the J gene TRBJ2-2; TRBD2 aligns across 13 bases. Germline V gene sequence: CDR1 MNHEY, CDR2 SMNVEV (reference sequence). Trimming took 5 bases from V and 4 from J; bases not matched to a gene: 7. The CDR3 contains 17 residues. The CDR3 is CASSQTSGRATTGELFF. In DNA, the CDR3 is TGTGCCAGCAGTCAAACTAGCGGGAGGGCCACCACCGGGGAGCTGTTTTTT.

The DNA of the CDR3 is TGTGCCAGCAGGACGACTAGGGACCATTGGGAGCAGTACTTC. As protein: CASRTTRDHWEQYF. J is TRBJ2-7 and V is TRBV11-3; D is possibly TRBD2 (6 bases). Germline CDR1 and CDR2: SGHNT and YENEEA. This CDR3 spans 14 amino acids. With 6 bases removed from V and 7 bases from J, the gap between germline ends came to 19 bases.

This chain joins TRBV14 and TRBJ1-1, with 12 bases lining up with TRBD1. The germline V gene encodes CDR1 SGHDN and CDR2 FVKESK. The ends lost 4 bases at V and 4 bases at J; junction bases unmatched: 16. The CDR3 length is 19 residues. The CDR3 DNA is TGTGCCAGCAGCCGTTTAATCCGGGACAGGGGGCGCAGGATCACTGAAGCTTTCTTT. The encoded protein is CASSRLIRDRGRRITEAFF.

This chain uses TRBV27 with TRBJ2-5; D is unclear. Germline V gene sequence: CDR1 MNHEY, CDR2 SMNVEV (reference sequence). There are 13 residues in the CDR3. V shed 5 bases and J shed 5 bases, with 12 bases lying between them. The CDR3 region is CASSPGRAETQYF. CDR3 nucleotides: TGTGCCAGCAGTCCCGGACGGGCGGAGACCCAGTACTTC.

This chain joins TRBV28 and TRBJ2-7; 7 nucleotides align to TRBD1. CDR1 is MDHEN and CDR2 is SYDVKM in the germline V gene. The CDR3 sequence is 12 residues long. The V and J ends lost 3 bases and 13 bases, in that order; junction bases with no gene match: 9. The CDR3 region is CASSFSRDSPYF. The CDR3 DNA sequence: TGTGCCAGCAGTTTCAGCCGGGACAGTCCCTACTTC. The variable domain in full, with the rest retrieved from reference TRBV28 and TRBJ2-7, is DVKVTQSSRYLVKRTGEKVFLECVQDMDHENMFWYRQDPGLGLRLIYFSYDVKMKEKGDIPEGYSVSREKKERFSLILESASTNQTSMYLCASSFSRDSPYFGPGTRLTVT.

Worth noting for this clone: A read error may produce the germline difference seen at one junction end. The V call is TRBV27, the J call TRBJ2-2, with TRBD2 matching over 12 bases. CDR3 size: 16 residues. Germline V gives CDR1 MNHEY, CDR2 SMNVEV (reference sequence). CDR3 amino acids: CASSKTSGRNPGELFF. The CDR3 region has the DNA TGTGCCAGCAGCAAAACTAGCGGGAGGAACCCCGGGGAGCTGTTTTTT.

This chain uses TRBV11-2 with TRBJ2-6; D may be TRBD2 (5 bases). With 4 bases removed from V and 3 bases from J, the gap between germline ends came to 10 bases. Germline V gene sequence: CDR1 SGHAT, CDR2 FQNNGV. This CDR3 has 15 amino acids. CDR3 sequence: CASSSTRFGANVLTF. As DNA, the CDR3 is TGTGCCAGCAGCTCAACTAGATTTGGGGCCAACGTCCTGACTTTC.

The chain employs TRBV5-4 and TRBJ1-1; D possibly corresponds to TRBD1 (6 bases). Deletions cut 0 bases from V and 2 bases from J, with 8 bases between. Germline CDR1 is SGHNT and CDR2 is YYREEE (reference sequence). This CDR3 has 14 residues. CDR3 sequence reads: CASSLGQANTEAFF. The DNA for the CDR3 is TGTGCCAGCAGCTTGGGACAGGCTAACACTGAAGCTTTCTTT.

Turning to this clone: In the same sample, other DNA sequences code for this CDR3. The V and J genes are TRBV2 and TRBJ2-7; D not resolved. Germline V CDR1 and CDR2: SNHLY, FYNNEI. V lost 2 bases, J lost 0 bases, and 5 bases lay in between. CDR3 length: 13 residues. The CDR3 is CASSERSSYEQYF. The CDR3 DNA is TGTGCCAGCAGTGAACGGTCCTCCTACGAGCAGTACTTC.

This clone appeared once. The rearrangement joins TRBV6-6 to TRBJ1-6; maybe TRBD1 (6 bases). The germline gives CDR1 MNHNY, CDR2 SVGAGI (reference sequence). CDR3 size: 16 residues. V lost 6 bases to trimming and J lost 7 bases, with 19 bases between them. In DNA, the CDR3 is TGTGCCAGCAGAGTGACAGGATCGGTCCGGAATTCACCCCTCCACTTT. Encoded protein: CASRVTGSVRNSPLHF.